The T cell receptor beta chain described here comes from a study of T cells after yellow fever vaccination. Regarding the study as a whole: Shared CD4/CD8 clonotypes were a small share, likely from convergent recombination. A secondary response was less intense yet reached its peak sooner, at day 5 versus 15.

This clonotype was detected many times. Its specificity is unknown. The CDR3 is made up of 15 amino acids. With V trimmed by 4 bases and J by 4 bases, 8 bases remained unmatched. Germline CDR1 and CDR2: MDHEN and SYDVKM. TCRdb ran MiXCR on the 5' RACE reads and lists one entry per CDR3 protein. The sample records about 300,000 distinct CDR3 sequences, around 8.6% being singletons. This sequence was found in a man aged 18-30 years who received the YFV17D yellow fever vaccine. The sequenced sample was CD4+ T cells sorted from PBMCs, obtained 5 days after the yellow fever booster vaccination. V and J are TRBV28 and TRBJ2-7, with 9 bases matching TRBD1. CDR3 residues: CASSSSGTGLYEQYV. CDR3 DNA sequence: TGTGCCAGCAGTTCCTCCGGGACAGGGCTATACGAGCAGTACGTC.